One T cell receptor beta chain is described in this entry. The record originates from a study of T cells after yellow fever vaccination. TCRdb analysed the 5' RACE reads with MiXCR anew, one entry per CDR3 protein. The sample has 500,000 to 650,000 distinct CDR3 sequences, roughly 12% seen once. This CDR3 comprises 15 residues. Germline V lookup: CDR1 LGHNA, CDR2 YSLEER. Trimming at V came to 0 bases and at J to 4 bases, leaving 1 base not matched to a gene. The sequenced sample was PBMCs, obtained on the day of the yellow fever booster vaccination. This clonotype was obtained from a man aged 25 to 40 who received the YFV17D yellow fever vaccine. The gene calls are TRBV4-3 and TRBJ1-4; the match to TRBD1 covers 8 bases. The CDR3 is CASSQEGQDNEKLFF. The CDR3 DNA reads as TGCGCCAGCAGCCAAGAGGGACAGGATAATGAAAAACTGTTTTTT.